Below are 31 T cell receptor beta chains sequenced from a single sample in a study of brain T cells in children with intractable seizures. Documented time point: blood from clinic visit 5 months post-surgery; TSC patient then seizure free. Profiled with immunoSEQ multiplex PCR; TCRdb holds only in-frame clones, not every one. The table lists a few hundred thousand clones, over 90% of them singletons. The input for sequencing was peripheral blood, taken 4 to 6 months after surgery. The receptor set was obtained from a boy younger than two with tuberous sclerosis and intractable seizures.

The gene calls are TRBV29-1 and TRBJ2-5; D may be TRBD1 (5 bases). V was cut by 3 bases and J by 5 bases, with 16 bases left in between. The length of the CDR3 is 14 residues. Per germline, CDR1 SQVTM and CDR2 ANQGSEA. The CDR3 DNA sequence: TGCAGCGTTGACGCGACAGCCGATTGGGAGACCCAGTACTTC. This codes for CSVDATADWETQYF.

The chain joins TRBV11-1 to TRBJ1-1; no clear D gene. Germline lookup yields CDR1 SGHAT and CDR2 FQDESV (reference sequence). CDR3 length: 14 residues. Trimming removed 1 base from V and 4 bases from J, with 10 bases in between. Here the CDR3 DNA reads TGTGCCAGCAGCTTAGAAAGGGCAGGCACTGAAGCTTTCTTT. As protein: CASSLERAGTEAFF.

In nucleotides, the CDR3 is TGCGCCAGCAGCCTCGAGGTCGGGACAGGGAGGGTTGGTGGCTACACCTTC. This codes for CASSLEVGTGRVGGYTF. The gene calls are TRBV4-1 and TRBJ1-2; 9 positions agree with TRBD1. V lost 4 bases and J lost 7; bases outside the gene matches: 16. This CDR3 comprises 17 residues. CDR1 and CDR2 (germline): MGHRA, YSYEKL.

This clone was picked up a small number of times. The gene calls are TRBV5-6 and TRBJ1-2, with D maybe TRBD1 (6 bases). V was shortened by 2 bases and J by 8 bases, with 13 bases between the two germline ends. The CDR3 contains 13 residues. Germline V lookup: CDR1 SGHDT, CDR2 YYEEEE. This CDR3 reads CASSFDRLEGYTF. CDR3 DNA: TGTGCCAGCAGCTTCGACAGGTTGGAAGGCTACACCTTC.

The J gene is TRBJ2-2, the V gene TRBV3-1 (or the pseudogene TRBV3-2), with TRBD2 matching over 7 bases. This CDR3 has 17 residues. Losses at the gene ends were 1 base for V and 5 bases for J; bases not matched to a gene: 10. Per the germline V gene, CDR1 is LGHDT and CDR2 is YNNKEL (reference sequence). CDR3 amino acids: CASSQGWAGVGTGELFF. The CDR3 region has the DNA TGTGCCAGCAGCCAAGGCTGGGCGGGAGTAGGGACCGGGGAGCTGTTTTTT.

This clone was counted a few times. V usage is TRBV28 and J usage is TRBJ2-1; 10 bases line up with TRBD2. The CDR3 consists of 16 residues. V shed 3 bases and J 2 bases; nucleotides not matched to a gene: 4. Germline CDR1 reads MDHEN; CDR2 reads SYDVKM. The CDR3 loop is CASSFQLAGTYNEQFF. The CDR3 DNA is TGTGCCAGCAGTTTTCAACTAGCGGGAACCTACAATGAGCAGTTCTTC.

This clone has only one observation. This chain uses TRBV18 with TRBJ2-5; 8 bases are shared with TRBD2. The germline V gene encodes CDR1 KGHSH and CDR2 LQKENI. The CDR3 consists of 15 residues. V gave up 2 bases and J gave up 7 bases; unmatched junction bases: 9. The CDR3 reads CASSPNSGAQGTQYF. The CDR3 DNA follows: TGTGCCAGCTCACCAAATAGCGGGGCTCAGGGGACCCAGTACTTC. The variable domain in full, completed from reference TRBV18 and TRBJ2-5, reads NAGVMQNPRHLVRRRGQEARLRCSPMKGHSHVYWYRQLPEEGLKFMVYLQKENIIDESGMPKERFSAEFPKEGPSILRIQQVVRGDSAAYFCASSPNSGAQGTQYFGPGTRLLVL.

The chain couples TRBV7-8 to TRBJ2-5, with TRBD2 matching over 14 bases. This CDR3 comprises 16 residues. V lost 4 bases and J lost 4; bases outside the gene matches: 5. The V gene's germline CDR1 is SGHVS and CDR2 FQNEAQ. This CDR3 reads CASSSWTSGRTETQYF. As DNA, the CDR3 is TGTGCCAGCAGCTCTTGGACTAGCGGGAGGACAGAGACCCAGTACTTC.

The CDR3 bases are TGTGCCAGCCAGGGACTCTTCATGAACACTGAAGCTTTCTTT. Amino acid sequence: CASQGLFMNTEAFF. This chain links TRBV7-9 with TRBJ1-1; TRBD1 is a possible D gene (5 bases). The CDR3 runs to 14 residues. Germline loops: CDR1 SEHNR, CDR2 FQNEAQ (reference sequence). V gave up 8 bases and J gave up 0 bases, with 13 bases separating them.

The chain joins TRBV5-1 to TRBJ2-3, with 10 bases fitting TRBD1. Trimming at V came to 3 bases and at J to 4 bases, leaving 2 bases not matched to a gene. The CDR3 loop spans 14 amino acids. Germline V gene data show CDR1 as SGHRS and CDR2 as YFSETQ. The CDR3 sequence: CASSSGQGADTQYF. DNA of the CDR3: TGCGCCAGCAGCTCCGGACAGGGGGCAGATACGCAGTATTTT.

The CDR3 spells CASRKVRGHEKLFF. CDR3 nucleotides: TGTGCCAGCAGAAAAGTCCGCGGGCATGAAAAACTGTTTTTT. This sequence joins TRBV11-2 and TRBJ1-4; D remains ambiguous. Germline CDR1 and CDR2: SGHAT and FQNNGV. The germline V and J ends were trimmed by 6 bases and 6 bases, with 14 bases remaining between them. The CDR3 is 14 amino acids.

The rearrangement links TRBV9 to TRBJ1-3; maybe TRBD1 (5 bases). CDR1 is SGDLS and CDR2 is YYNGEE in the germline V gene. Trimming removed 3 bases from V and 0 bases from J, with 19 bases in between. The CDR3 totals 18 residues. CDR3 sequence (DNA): TGTGCCAGCAGCGGTCCGGGACCTCTCTCGAGCTCTGGAAACACCATATATTTT. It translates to CASSGPGPLSSSGNTIYF.

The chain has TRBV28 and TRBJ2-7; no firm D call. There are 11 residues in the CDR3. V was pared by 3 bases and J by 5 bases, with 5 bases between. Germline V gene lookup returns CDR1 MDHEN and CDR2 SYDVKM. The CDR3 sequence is CASSLLDEQYF. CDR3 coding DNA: TGTGCCAGCAGTTTGCTAGACGAGCAGTACTTC.

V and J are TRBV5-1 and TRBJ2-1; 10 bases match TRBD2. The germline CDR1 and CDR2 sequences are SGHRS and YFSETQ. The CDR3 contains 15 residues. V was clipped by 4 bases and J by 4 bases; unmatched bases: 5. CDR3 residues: CASSQTSGKYNEQFF. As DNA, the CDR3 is TGCGCCAGCAGCCAAACTAGCGGGAAATACAATGAGCAGTTCTTC.

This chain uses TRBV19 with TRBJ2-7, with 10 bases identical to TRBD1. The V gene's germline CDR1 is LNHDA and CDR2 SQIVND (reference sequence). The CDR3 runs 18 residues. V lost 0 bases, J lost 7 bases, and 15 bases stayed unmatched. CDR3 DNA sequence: TGTGCCAGTAGTATAGATCATGGGATTCGACAGGGGGCGAGGGAGCAGTACTTC. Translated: CASSIDHGIRQGAREQYF. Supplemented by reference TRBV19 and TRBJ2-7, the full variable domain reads DGGITQSPKYLFRKEGQNVTLSCEQNLNHDAMYWYRQDPGQGLRLIYYSQIVNDFQKGDIAEGYSVSREKKESFPLTVTSAQKNPTAFYLCASSIDHGIRQGAREQYFGPGTRLTVT.

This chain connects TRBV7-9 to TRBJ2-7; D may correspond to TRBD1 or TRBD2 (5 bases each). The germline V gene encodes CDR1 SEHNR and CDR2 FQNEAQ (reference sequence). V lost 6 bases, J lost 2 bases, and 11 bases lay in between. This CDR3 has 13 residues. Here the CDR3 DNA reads TGTGCCAGCAGTTACGGGGCCCCCTACGAGCAGTACTTC. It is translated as CASSYGAPYEQYF. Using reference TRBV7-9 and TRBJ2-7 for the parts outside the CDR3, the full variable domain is DTGVSQNPRHKITKRGQNVTFRCDPISEHNRLYWYRQTLGQGPEFLTYFQNEAQLEKSRLLSDRFSAERPKGSFSTLEIQRTEQGDSAMYLCASSYGAPYEQYFGPGTRLTVT.

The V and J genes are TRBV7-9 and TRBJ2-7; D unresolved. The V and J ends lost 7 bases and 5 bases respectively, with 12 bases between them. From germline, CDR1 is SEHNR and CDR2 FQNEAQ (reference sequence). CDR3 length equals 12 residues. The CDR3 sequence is CASTHRGNEQYF. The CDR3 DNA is TGTGCCAGCACCCACCGCGGCAACGAGCAGTACTTC.

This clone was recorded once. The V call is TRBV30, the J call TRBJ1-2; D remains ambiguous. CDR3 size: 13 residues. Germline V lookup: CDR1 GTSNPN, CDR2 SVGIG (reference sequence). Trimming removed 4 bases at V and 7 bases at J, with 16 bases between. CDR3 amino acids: CAWIKGTEFGYTF. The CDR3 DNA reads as TGTGCCTGGATAAAGGGAACGGAGTTTGGCTACACCTTC.

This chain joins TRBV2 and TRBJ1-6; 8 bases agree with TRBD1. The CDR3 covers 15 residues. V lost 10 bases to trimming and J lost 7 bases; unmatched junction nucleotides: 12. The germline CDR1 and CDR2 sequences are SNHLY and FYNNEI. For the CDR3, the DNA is TGTGCCACCCATCGAAACAGGGGGATGAATTCACCCCTCCACTTT. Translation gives CATHRNRGMNSPLHF. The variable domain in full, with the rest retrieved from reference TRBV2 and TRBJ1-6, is EPEVTQTPSHQVTQMGQEVILRCVPISNHLYFYWYRQILGQKVEFLVSFYNNEISEKSEIFDDQFSVERPDGSNFTLKIRSTKLEDSAMYFCATHRNRGMNSPLHFGNGTRLTVT.

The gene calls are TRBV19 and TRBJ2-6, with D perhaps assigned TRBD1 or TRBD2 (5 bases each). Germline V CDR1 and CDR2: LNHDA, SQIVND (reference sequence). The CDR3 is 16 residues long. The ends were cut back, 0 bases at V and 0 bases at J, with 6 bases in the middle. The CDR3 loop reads CASSIDGGSGANVLTF. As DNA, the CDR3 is TGTGCCAGTAGTATAGATGGGGGCTCTGGGGCCAACGTCCTGACTTTC.

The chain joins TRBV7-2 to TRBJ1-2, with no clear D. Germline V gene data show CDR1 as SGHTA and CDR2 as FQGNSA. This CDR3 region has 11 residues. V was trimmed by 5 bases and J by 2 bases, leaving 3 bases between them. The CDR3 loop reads CASSLNYGYTF. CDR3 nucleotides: TGTGCCAGCAGCCTGAACTATGGCTACACCTTC.

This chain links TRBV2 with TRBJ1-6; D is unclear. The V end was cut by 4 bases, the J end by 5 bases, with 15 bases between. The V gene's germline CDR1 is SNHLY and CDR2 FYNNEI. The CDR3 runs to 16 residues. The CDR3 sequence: CASSVAGNFDNSPLHF. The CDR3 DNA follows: TGTGCCAGCAGTGTAGCCGGGAACTTCGATAATTCACCCCTCCACTTT.

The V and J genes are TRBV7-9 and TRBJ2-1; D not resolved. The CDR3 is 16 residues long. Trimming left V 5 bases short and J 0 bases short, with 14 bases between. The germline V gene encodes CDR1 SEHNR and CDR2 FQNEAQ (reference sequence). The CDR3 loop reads CASSPNYQSSYNEQFF. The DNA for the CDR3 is TGTGCCAGCAGCCCCAATTACCAGAGCTCCTACAATGAGCAGTTCTTC.

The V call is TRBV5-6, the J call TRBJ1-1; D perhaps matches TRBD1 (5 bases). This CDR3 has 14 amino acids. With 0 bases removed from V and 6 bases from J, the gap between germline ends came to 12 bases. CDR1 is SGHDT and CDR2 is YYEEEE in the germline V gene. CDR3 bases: TGTGCCAGCAGCTTGGGGACGCAGGGACCTGAAGCTTTCTTT. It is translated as CASSLGTQGPEAFF. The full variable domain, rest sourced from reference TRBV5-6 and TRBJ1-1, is DAGVTQSPTHLIKTRGQQVTLRCSPKSGHDTVSWYQQALGQGPQFIFQYYEEEERQRGNFPDRFSGHQFPNYSSELNVNALLLGDSALYLCASSLGTQGPEAFFGQGTRLTVV.

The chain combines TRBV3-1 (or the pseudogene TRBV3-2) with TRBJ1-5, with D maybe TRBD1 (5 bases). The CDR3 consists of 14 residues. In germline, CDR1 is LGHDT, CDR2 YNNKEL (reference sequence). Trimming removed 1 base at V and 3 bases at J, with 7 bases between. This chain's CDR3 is CASSQGQFNQPQHF. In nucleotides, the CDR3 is TGTGCCAGCAGCCAAGGACAGTTCAATCAGCCCCAGCATTTT.

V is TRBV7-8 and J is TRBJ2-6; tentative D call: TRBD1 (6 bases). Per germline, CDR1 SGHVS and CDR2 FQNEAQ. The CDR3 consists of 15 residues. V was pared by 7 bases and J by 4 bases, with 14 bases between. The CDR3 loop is CASTHRVPGANVLTF. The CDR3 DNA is TGTGCCAGCACCCACAGGGTCCCCGGGGCCAACGTCCTGACTTTC. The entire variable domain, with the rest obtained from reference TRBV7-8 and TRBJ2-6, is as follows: GAGVSQSPRYKVAKRGQDVALRCDPISGHVSLFWYQQALGQGPEFLTYFQNEAQLDKSGLPSDRFFAERPEGSVSTLKIQRTQQEDSAVYLCASTHRVPGANVLTFGAGSRLTVL.

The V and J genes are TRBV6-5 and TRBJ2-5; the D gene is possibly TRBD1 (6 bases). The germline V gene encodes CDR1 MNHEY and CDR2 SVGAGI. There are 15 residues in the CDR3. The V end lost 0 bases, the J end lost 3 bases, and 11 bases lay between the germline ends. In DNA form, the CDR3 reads TGTGCCAGCAGTTACTCGATCAGGGGTAAAGAGACCCAGTACTTC. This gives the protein CASSYSIRGKETQYF.

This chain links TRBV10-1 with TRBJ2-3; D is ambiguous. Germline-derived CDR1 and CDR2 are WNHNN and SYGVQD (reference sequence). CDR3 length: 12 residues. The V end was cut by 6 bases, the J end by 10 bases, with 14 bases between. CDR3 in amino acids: CASSDQDQPQYF. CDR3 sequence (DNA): TGCGCCAGCAGCGACCAGGACCAACCGCAGTATTTT.

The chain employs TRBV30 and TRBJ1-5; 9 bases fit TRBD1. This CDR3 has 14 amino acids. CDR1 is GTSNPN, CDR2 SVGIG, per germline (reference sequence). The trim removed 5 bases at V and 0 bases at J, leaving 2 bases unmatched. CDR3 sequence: CAWGTGPSNQPQHF. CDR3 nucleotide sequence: TGTGCCTGGGGGACAGGGCCTAGCAATCAGCCCCAGCATTTT.

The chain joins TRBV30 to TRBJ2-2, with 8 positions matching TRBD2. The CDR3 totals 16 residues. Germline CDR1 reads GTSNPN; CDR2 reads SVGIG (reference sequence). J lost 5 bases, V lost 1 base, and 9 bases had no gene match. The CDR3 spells CAWSAGVAGTTGELFF. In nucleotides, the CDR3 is TGTGCCTGGAGTGCGGGGGTAGCGGGAACGACCGGGGAGCTGTTTTTT.

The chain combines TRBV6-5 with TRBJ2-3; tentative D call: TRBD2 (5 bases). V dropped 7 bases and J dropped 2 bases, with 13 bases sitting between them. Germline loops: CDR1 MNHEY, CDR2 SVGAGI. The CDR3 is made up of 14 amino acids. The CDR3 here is CASNSASPTDTQYF. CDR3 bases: TGTGCCAGCAATAGCGCCAGCCCCACAGATACGCAGTATTTT.